Listed below are T cell receptor beta chains from one sample, sequenced in a study of metastatic and nonmetastatic thyroid tumors. TCRdb reassembled clones from the PCR reads with MiXCR. The data contain roughly 33,000 clones, approximately 17% of them singletons. Sequencing was done on a sample of blood. The receptors stem from a female donor with papillary thyroid cancer or a benign thyroid nodule (not recorded which). Some clones in this sample may be carry-over from other donors' samples. Both conserved end residues are part of each CDR3. Each record gives: clone size, J gene, D gene, V gene, CDR3 protein, CDR3 DNA. A D gene is named only where the DNA matches it firmly. The listing skips clone size in some rows; elsewhere it reads once, few, many or a size class.

>-|TRBJ1-2|-|TRBV12-3/TRBV12-4
CASSLSPVGYTF
TGTGCCAGCAGTTTATCGCCCGTGGGCTACACCTTC
>-|TRBJ1-5|-|TRBV2
CASADAYSNQPRHF
TGTGCCAGCGCGGACGCTTATAGCAATCAGCCCCGGCATTTT
>many|TRBJ2-2|-|TRBV18
CASSPQMNTGELFF
TGTGCCAGCTCACCACAGATGAACACCGGGGAGCTGTTTTTT
>many|TRBJ2-6|TRBD1|TRBV11-2
CASSLGGTGGANVLTF
TGTGCCAGCAGCTTAGGAGGGACAGGTGGGGCCAACGTCCTGACTTTC
>once|TRBJ2-3|TRBD2|TRBV11-2
CASSPGNLAESTDTQYF
TGTGCCAGCAGCCCTGGTAATCTAGCGGAAAGCACAGATACGCAGTATTTT
>many|TRBJ2-1|-|TRBV4-1
CASSQTYRTGNEQFF
TGCGCCAGCAGCCAGACATATAGGACGGGGAATGAGCAGTTCTTC
>-|TRBJ2-1|-|TRBV7-3
CASSSGVQGYNEQFF
TGTGCCAGCAGCTCGGGGGTACAGGGGTATAATGAGCAGTTCTTC
>many|TRBJ2-1|TRBD2|TRBV6-1
CASSLAGVRNEQFF
TGTGCCAGCAGTTTAGCGGGAGTTCGCAATGAGCAGTTCTTC
>many|TRBJ2-7|TRBD1|TRBV30
CAWTKGQGDYEQYF
TGTGCCTGGACGAAAGGACAGGGAGACTACGAGCAGTACTTC
>-|TRBJ2-1|-|TRBV24-1
CATSDEAGARHSEQFF
TGTGCCACCAGTGATGAAGCGGGTGCGCGACACAGTGAGCAGTTCTTC
>-|TRBJ2-5|TRBD1|TRBV28
CASSISQGARETQYF
TGTGCCAGCAGTATTTCACAGGGGGCCCGGGAGACCCAGTACTTC
>large|TRBJ2-7|TRBD1|TRBV20-1
CSAPPGTGGAYEQYF
TGCAGTGCGCCTCCCGGGACAGGGGGCGCCTACGAGCAGTACTTC
>many|TRBJ2-3|-|TRBV4-3
CASSQDRGVGTQYF
TGCGCCAGCAGCCAAGATCGCGGGGTCGGTACGCAGTATTTT
>many|TRBJ1-2|TRBD1|TRBV5-6
CASSFGQDPYGYTF
TGTGCCAGCAGCTTTGGACAGGATCCGTATGGCTACACCTTC
>-|TRBJ2-1|TRBD2|TRBV4-1
CASSRIEWGLAGKDNEQFF
TGCGCCAGCAGCCGGATCGAATGGGGACTAGCGGGGAAAGACAATGAGCAGTTCTTC
>-|TRBJ2-2|TRBD1|TRBV11-2
CASSTRQGAGELFF
TGTGCCAGCAGCACCCGACAGGGGGCCGGGGAGCTGTTTTTT
>many|TRBJ1-2|-|TRBV3-1
CAGSQTGSGYTF
TGTGCCGGCAGCCAAACAGGGAGTGGCTACACCTTC
>-|TRBJ2-3|-|TRBV5-1
CASRKRDGGASTDTQYF
TGCGCCAGCAGAAAGAGAGATGGCGGGGCCAGCACAGATACGCAGTATTTT
>many|TRBJ2-4|TRBD1|TRBV19
CASSSVPWDRGLENIQYF
TGTGCCAGTAGTTCAGTCCCCTGGGACAGGGGTTTGGAAAACATTCAGTACTTC
>many|TRBJ2-7|-|TRBV29-1
CSVGEGEQYF
TGCAGCGTGGGAGAAGGTGAGCAGTACTTC
>many|TRBJ1-3|-|TRBV7-2
CASSSEGATGNTIYF
TGTGCCAGCAGCTCGGAAGGAGCTACTGGAAACACCATATATTTT
>few|TRBJ1-1|-|TRBV6-1
CASSESGVNTEAFF
TGTGCCAGCAGTGAATCTGGTGTGAACACTGAAGCTTTCTTT
>many|TRBJ2-7|-|TRBV6-6
CASSYSEDSYEQYF
TGTGCCAGCAGTTACTCGGAGGACTCCTACGAGCAGTACTTC
>many|TRBJ2-5|TRBD2|TRBV20-1
CSARDSGRDQETQYF
TGCAGTGCTAGAGATAGCGGGAGGGATCAAGAGACCCAGTACTTC
>many|TRBJ2-2|-|TRBV6-1
CASSEMLGVGELFF
TGTGCCAGCAGTGAAATGCTAGGGGTCGGGGAGCTGTTTTTT
>medium-sized|TRBJ2-7|TRBD2|TRBV6-6
CASSYSALAGGYEQYF
TGTGCCAGCAGTTACTCCGCACTAGCGGGAGGCTACGAGCAGTACTTC
>once|TRBJ2-7|-|TRBV20-1
CSARKGGAYEQYF
TGCAGTGCTAGAAAAGGGGGGGCCTACGAGCAGTACTTC
>few|TRBJ2-1|-|TRBV6-1
CASSEGDVWEQFF
TGTGCCAGCAGTGAAGGGGATGTATGGGAGCAGTTTTTC
>many|TRBJ2-3|-|TRBV5-1
CASSARDTADTQYF
TGCGCCAGCAGCGCAAGGGACACGGCAGATACGCAGTATTTT
>many|TRBJ2-1|TRBD1|TRBV6-1
CASRQQGAGVSRQFF
TGTGCCAGCAGGCAACAGGGGGCGGGAGTATCCCGGCAGTTCTTC
>many|TRBJ1-6|-|TRBV7-2
CASSFSGPRNSPLHF
TGTGCCAGCAGCTTTTCGGGACCCCGCAATTCACCCCTCCACTTT
>-|TRBJ1-1|-|TRBV19
CASSFLNTEAFF
TGTGCCAGTAGTTTCCTGAACACTGAAGCTTTCTTT
>few|TRBJ2-1|TRBD2|TRBV12-3/TRBV12-4
CASSLQLLAGVNEQFF
TGTGCCAGCAGTTTACAGTTGCTAGCGGGAGTCAATGAGCAGTTCTTC
>few|TRBJ1-1|TRBD1|TRBV6-5
CASSYITGGTEAFF
TGTGCCAGCAGTTACATAACAGGGGGAACTGAAGCTTTCTTT
>many|TRBJ1-5|-|TRBV5-6
CASSLTGSGNQPQHF
TGTGCCAGCAGCTTGACAGGATCGGGCAATCAGCCCCAGCATTTT
>medium-sized|TRBJ2-1|-|TRBV20-1
CSALDVLDRNEQFF
TGCAGTGCCCTCGATGTACTAGATCGTAATGAGCAGTTCTTC
>many|TRBJ1-1|-|TRBV25-1
CASSDQNMGETEAFF
TGTGCCAGCAGTGACCAAAACATGGGGGAAACTGAAGCTTTCTTT
>many|TRBJ2-1|TRBD1|TRBV15
CATSGLGQGTYNEQFF
TGTGCCACCAGCGGCCTGGGACAGGGTACCTACAATGAGCAGTTCTTC
>-|TRBJ2-7|TRBD2|TRBV15
CATSRIAGEEQYF
TGTGCCACCAGCAGAATAGCGGGAGAAGAGCAGTACTTC
>many|TRBJ2-1|-|TRBV7-8
CASSAYRAEQFF
TGTGCCAGCAGCGCCTATAGGGCTGAGCAGTTCTTC
>many|TRBJ2-6|-|TRBV4-3
CASSQEAGSGANVLTF
TGCGCCAGCAGCCAAGAGGCGGGCTCTGGGGCCAACGTCCTGACTTTC
>once|TRBJ2-1|-|TRBV20-1
CSAGGPIGRGNNEQFF
TGCAGTGCCGGTGGCCCAATCGGAAGGGGGAACAATGAGCAGTTCTTC
>many|TRBJ2-7|TRBD2|TRBV5-4
CASSWAGVENEQYF
TGTGCCAGCAGCTGGGCGGGGGTTGAGAACGAGCAGTACTTC
>few|TRBJ2-2|-|TRBV6-4
CASSDSFNTGELFF
TGTGCCAGCAGTGACTCGTTTAACACCGGGGAGCTGTTTTTT
>many|TRBJ1-1|-|TRBV4-1
CASSPTGSMNTEAFF
TGCGCCAGCAGCCCAACAGGGTCCATGAACACTGAAGCTTTCTTT
>many|TRBJ2-1|-|TRBV3-1
CASSQDDSYQQFF
TGTGCCAGCAGCCAAGACGACTCCTACCAGCAGTTCTTC
>many|TRBJ2-1|-|TRBV18
CASSPERSYNEQFF
TGTGCCAGCTCCCCGGAGAGGTCCTACAATGAGCAGTTCTTC
>medium-sized|TRBJ2-2|-|TRBV5-1
CASSFWEIGELFF
TGCGCCAGCAGCTTCTGGGAGATCGGGGAGCTGTTTTTT
>medium-sized|TRBJ2-7|-|TRBV6-1
CASSKYPSYEQYF
TGTGCCAGCAGTAAGTATCCCTCCTACGAGCAGTACTTC
>many|TRBJ1-1|-|TRBV18
CASSPIVTMNTEAFF
TGTGCCAGCTCACCCATCGTCACTATGAACACTGAAGCTTTCTTT
>many|TRBJ2-3|TRBD2|TRBV15
CATSRVTGGSDTQYF
TGTGCCACCAGCAGAGTGACGGGAGGGAGTGATACGCAGTATTTT
>many|TRBJ2-4|-|TRBV7-2
CASSLGPRAANIQYF
TGTGCCAGCAGCTTAGGACCCAGGGCGGCCAACATTCAGTACTTC